The 31 T cell receptor beta chains below were found in one sample sequenced in a study of T cell changes during pregnancy in multiple sclerosis. Data came from immunoSEQ multiplex PCR; TCRdb stores just in-frame clones and leaves some out. The top ten clones hold about 3.1% of a sample with 100,000 or so clones, about nine tenths of them seen once. The sequences come from peripheral blood, collected in the second trimester of pregnancy. The origin of the receptors is a female donor with multiple sclerosis, enrolled in a pregnancy study.

This clone was detected only a few times. The V and J genes are TRBV11-2 and TRBJ2-7, with D possibly TRBD1 on 5 matching bases. Germline CDR1 and CDR2: SGHAT and FQNNGV. The CDR3 totals 13 residues. Trimming removed 2 bases at V and 6 bases at J, with 11 bases between. Written as DNA, the CDR3 is TGTGCCAGCAGCTTACAGTGGGGCTCCGAGCAGTACTTC. Its translation is CASSLQWGSEQYF.

The genes are TRBV4-3 and TRBJ2-3; 8 positions agree with TRBD2. CDR3 length: 16 residues. The germline gives CDR1 LGHNA, CDR2 YSLEER. J lost 8 bases, V lost 0 bases, and 10 bases had no gene match. CDR3 sequence: CASSQEVSGRRVTQYF. CDR3 coding DNA: TGCGCCAGCAGCCAAGAAGTGAGCGGGAGAAGGGTTACGCAGTATTTT.

Relative to its sample, this clone is large. The chain carries TRBV15 and TRBJ1-1, with D perhaps matching TRBD1 (6 bases). The CDR3 covers 14 residues. CDR1 and CDR2 (germline): LNHNV, YYDKDF (reference sequence). V lost 4 bases, J lost 5 bases, and 14 bases lay in between. CDR3 DNA sequence: TGTGCCACCAGCACCCTCAGGGGTGGGACTGAAGCTTTCTTT. It yields the protein CATSTLRGGTEAFF.

This chain joins TRBV21-1 and TRBJ2-7; the DNA was not used to check the table's D call, TRBD1. TRBV21-1 counts as a pseudogene. This CDR3 has 17 amino acids. The CDR3 DNA reads as TGTGCCAGCACTCTAGCCCCCCCGGACAGCCGACGGGACGAGCAGTACTTC. Protein sequence: CASTLAPPDSRRDEQYF.

The chain employs TRBV5-1 and TRBJ2-3; 8 bases fit TRBD1. Per the germline V gene, CDR1 is SGHRS and CDR2 is YFSETQ. The CDR3 covers 18 residues. V dropped 3 bases and J dropped 2; count of bases not matched to a gene: 14. Here the CDR3 DNA reads TGCGCCAGCAGCTCAGGACAGGGACGGAGAGCTTTCACAGATACGCAGTATTTT. As protein: CASSSGQGRRAFTDTQYF.

The rearrangement links TRBV7-2 to TRBJ2-5, with no clear D. Germline values: CDR1 SGHTA, CDR2 FQGNSA. This CDR3 is 13 amino acids long. Trimming removed 5 bases from V and 2 bases from J, with 9 bases in between. DNA for the CDR3: TGTGCCAGCAGCCCAGGAATGCAAGAGACCCAGTACTTC. Amino acid sequence: CASSPGMQETQYF.

This clone was recorded once. V is TRBV5-1 and J is TRBJ2-3, with 9 bases aligning to TRBD2. Germline-derived CDR1 and CDR2 are SGHRS and YFSETQ. The CDR3 runs 16 residues. Trimming took 6 bases from V and 5 from J; bases not matched to a gene: 13. CDR3 protein: CASTFSVSGRVDTQYF. The CDR3 nucleotides are TGCGCCAGCACATTTAGCGTTAGCGGGAGAGTAGATACGCAGTATTTT.

The gene calls are TRBV14 and TRBJ2-7; TRBD2 matches at 7 bases. The CDR3 sequence is 16 residues long. Germline-derived CDR1 and CDR2 are SGHDN and FVKESK. The trim removed 0 bases at V and 2 bases at J, leaving 7 bases unmatched. DNA for the CDR3: TGTGCCAGCAGCCAAGAAATAACGGGAGGCACCTACGAGCAGTACTTC. Its translation is CASSQEITGGTYEQYF.

The DNA for the CDR3 is TGTGCCAGTAGTGCCCACCCAATCGGGTGGGCTAGAGTAGCGCAATTTGGTGAGACCCAGTACTTC. This sequence encodes CASSAHPIGWARVAQFGETQYF. The chain employs TRBV19 and TRBJ2-5, with D maybe TRBD2 (5 bases). This CDR3 is built from 22 residues. The V and J ends lost 5 bases and 5 bases respectively, with 39 bases between them. Germline V gene data show CDR1 as LNHDA and CDR2 as SQIVND (reference sequence). The full variable domain, completed using reference TRBV19 and TRBJ2-5, is DGGITQSPKYLFRKEGQNVTLSCEQNLNHDAMYWYRQDPGQGLRLIYYSQIVNDFQKGDIAEGYSVSREKKESFPLTVTSAQKNPTAFYLCASSAHPIGWARVAQFGETQYFGPGTRLLVL.

The chain couples TRBV5-4 to TRBJ2-1; 9 bases fit TRBD1. With 4 bases clipped from V and 3 bases from J, the junction kept 8 bases outside the gene matches. Germline values: CDR1 SGHNT, CDR2 YYREEE (reference sequence). The CDR3 is 16 amino acids. In nucleotides, the CDR3 is TGTGCCAGCAGCCTTCCGGGACAGGGAAGCTACAATGAGCAGTTCTTC. It encodes CASSLPGQGSYNEQFF.

J is TRBJ2-1 and V is TRBV7-2; D is unresolved. The CDR3 consists of 14 residues. Germline V gene data show CDR1 as SGHTA and CDR2 as FQGNSA. V shed 0 bases and J shed 6 bases, with 9 bases lying between them. CDR3 sequence (DNA): TGTGCCAGCAGCTTAGCGTATTATCCCAATGAGCAGTTCTTC. Amino acid sequence: CASSLAYYPNEQFF. The full variable domain, completed using reference TRBV7-2 and TRBJ2-1, is GAGVSQSPSNKVTEKGKDVELRCDPISGHTALYWYRQSLGQGLEFLIYFQGNSAPDKSGLPSDRFSAERTGGSVSTLTIQRTQQEDSAVYLCASSLAYYPNEQFFGPGTRLTVL.

The chain employs TRBV5-5 and TRBJ1-5, with 8 bases identical to TRBD1. The CDR3 spans 16 residues. CDR1 is SGHKS, CDR2 YYEKEE, per germline (reference sequence). The V gene end was trimmed by 4 bases and the J gene end by 7 bases; junction bases not matched to a gene: 13. In DNA form, the CDR3 reads TGTGCCAGCAGCCGAGACGACAGGGGCCAGTACCAGCCCCAGCATTTT. The encoded protein is CASSRDDRGQYQPQHF. The entire variable domain, with the rest obtained from reference TRBV5-5 and TRBJ1-5, is as follows: DAGVTQSPTHLIKTRGQQVTLRCSPISGHKSVSWYQQVLGQGPQFIFQYYEKEERGRGNFPDRFSARQFPNYSSELNVNALLLGDSALYLCASSRDDRGQYQPQHFGDGTRLSIL.

DNA for the CDR3: TGTGCTAGTGGTCAGGGGGTAGCGGGAGGGCCATTTAGAGAGACCCAGTACTTC. It encodes CASGQGVAGGPFRETQYF. The gene calls are TRBV12-5 and TRBJ2-5; 11 bases line up with TRBD2. The CDR3 is made up of 18 amino acids. The junction had 15 bases not matched to a gene; V was cut back by 5 bases and J by 4 bases. Germline-derived CDR1 and CDR2 are LGHNT and FRNRAP.

This rearrangement joins TRBV29-1 to TRBJ2-3; 9 positions match TRBD2. The germline gives CDR1 SQVTM, CDR2 ANQGSEA. Trimming removed 7 bases from V and 0 bases from J; junction bases left unmatched: 5. CDR3 length equals 14 residues. The CDR3 DNA is TGCAGCGCCCCAACTAGCGGGAGCACAGATACGCAGTATTTT. Amino acid sequence: CSAPTSGSTDTQYF.

The gene calls are TRBV28 and TRBJ1-5, with unresolved D. Trimming cost V 3 bases and J 2 bases, with 8 bases left between them. CDR1 is MDHEN, CDR2 SYDVKM, per germline. This CDR3 spans 14 amino acids. The CDR3 is CASSFLMGNQPQHF. The DNA of the CDR3 is TGTGCCAGCAGTTTTCTAATGGGCAATCAGCCCCAGCATTTT.

In this sample, this clone turned up once. The chain uses TRBV19 and TRBJ2-2, with a possible D match to TRBD1 (5 bases). Trimming pared 7 bases from V and 7 bases from J, leaving 25 bases between. Germline CDR1 is LNHDA and CDR2 is SQIVND (reference sequence). The CDR3 length is 17 residues. CDR3 loop: CASTRSRNRIGVGELFF. The CDR3 region has the DNA TGTGCCAGTACGCGGTCCCGAAACAGGATTGGGGTCGGGGAGCTGTTTTTT.

This chain uses TRBV11-2 with TRBJ2-7; 8 bases align to TRBD1. Germline CDR1 and CDR2: SGHAT and FQNNGV. CDR3 length equals 16 residues. The V segment lost 5 bases and the J segment 4 bases; nucleotides outside the gene matches: 13. The CDR3 nucleotides are TGTGCCAGCAGCGCTCGGGTCAGGGGGCGGCGTTACGAGCAGTACTTC. Translation gives CASSARVRGRRYEQYF. Variable domain in full (rest from reference TRBV11-2 and TRBJ2-7): EAGVAQSPRYKIIEKRQSVAFWCNPISGHATLYWYQQILGQGPKLLIQFQNNGVVDDSQLPKDRFSAERLKGVDSTLKIQPAKLEDSAVYLCASSARVRGRRYEQYFGPGTRLTVT.

The CDR3 protein is CASSLLGLAGLHFEQYF. DNA for the CDR3: TGTGCCAGCAGTTTATTAGGGCTAGCGGGTCTACACTTCGAGCAGTACTTC. V is TRBV28 and J is TRBJ2-7, with 8 bases identical to TRBD2. The germline CDR1 and CDR2 sequences are MDHEN and SYDVKM. V shed 1 base and J 6 bases; nucleotides not matched to a gene: 14. This CDR3 contains 17 residues.

The gene calls are TRBV6-6 and TRBJ2-7; 12 bases align to TRBD2. Germline lookup yields CDR1 MNHNY and CDR2 SVGAGI (reference sequence). The CDR3 contains 14 residues. With 7 bases clipped from V and 5 bases from J, the junction kept 6 bases outside the gene matches. The CDR3 nucleotides are TGTGCCAGCACCTTACTAGCGGGAGGAGACGAGCAGTACTTC. Protein sequence: CASTLLAGGDEQYF.

V and J are TRBV6-6 and TRBJ2-7, with D perhaps TRBD2 (5 bases). This CDR3 region has 14 residues. V lost 3 bases, J lost 0 bases, and 9 bases lay in between. Germline CDR1 is MNHNY and CDR2 is SVGAGI (reference sequence). The CDR3 loop is CASSYQRDSYEQYF. The DNA of the CDR3 is TGTGCCAGCAGTTATCAGAGGGACTCCTACGAGCAGTACTTC.

The V and J genes are TRBV6-6 and TRBJ1-1, with D maybe TRBD1 (6 bases). The CDR3 runs 14 residues. V lost 5 bases to trimming and J lost 0 bases, with 10 bases between them. Germline V gives CDR1 MNHNY, CDR2 SVGAGI (reference sequence). This CDR3 reads CASSRQAVNTEAFF. CDR3 DNA: TGTGCCAGCAGTAGACAGGCGGTGAACACTGAAGCTTTCTTT.

This chain links TRBV15 with TRBJ1-2; a weak D match, TRBD1 (6 bases). The CDR3 consists of 16 residues. Trimming left V 5 bases short and J 0 bases short, with 16 bases between. Per the germline V gene, CDR1 is LNHNV and CDR2 is YYDKDF (reference sequence). The CDR3 sequence is CATSFEGVGPNYGYTF. DNA for the CDR3: TGTGCCACCAGCTTCGAGGGGGTGGGGCCTAACTATGGCTACACCTTC.

This rearrangement joins TRBV11-3 to TRBJ2-1; D is unresolved. The V end was cut by 4 bases, the J end by 8 bases, with 12 bases between. CDR3 size: 13 residues. The germline CDR1 and CDR2 sequences are SGHNT and YENEEA. CDR3 in DNA: TGTGCCAGCAGCTCGCAACCTCGGGATGAGCAGTTCTTC. Residues: CASSSQPRDEQFF.

This chain uses TRBV7-6 with TRBJ2-3; D possibly corresponds to TRBD2 (6 bases). The CDR3 totals 14 residues. The V end was cut by 5 bases, the J end by 6 bases, with 15 bases between. The V gene's germline CDR1 is SGHVS and CDR2 FNYEAQ. CDR3 residues: CASSPSTRRDTQYF. Here the CDR3 DNA reads TGTGCCAGCAGCCCTTCGACTAGACGGGATACGCAGTATTTT. The full variable domain, its missing parts supplied by reference TRBV7-6 and TRBJ2-3, is GAGVSQSPRYKVTKRGQDVALRCDPISGHVSLYWYRQALGQGPEFLTYFNYEAQQDKSGLPNDRFSAERPEGSISTLTIQRTEQRDSAMYRCASSPSTRRDTQYFGPGTRLTVL.

The genes are TRBV4-1 and TRBJ1-6; 7 nucleotides align to TRBD1. The CDR3 runs to 15 residues. The junction had 1 base not matched to a gene; V was cut back by 1 base and J by 4 bases. Germline CDR1 is MGHRA and CDR2 is YSYEKL. In DNA, the CDR3 is TGCGCCAGCAGCCAAGGGGACAGATATAATTCACCCCTCCACTTT. Protein product: CASSQGDRYNSPLHF.

The V call is TRBV28, the J call TRBJ1-3, with D possibly matching TRBD1 (6 bases). The CDR3 covers 16 residues. The V gene lost 5 bases and the J gene lost 2 bases, with 16 bases spanning the gap. Germline V gene sequence: CDR1 MDHEN, CDR2 SYDVKM. The CDR3 sequence: CASSPPRRTAGNTIYF. CDR3 coding DNA: TGTGCCAGCAGTCCCCCCCGCCGGACAGCTGGAAACACCATATATTTT.

This clone was recorded once. The chain recombines TRBV2 with TRBJ2-2; D perhaps matches TRBD1 (6 bases). The CDR3 runs to 15 residues. V was pared by 3 bases and J by 6 bases, with 14 bases between. Germline V lookup: CDR1 SNHLY, CDR2 FYNNEI. The CDR3 sequence: CASSDFRTAAGELFF. DNA of the CDR3: TGTGCCAGCAGTGATTTCAGGACAGCGGCCGGGGAGCTGTTTTTT.

The chain employs TRBV27 and TRBJ2-6; D perhaps matches TRBD1 (6 bases). The CDR3 sequence is 16 residues long. Trimming pared 3 bases from V and 0 bases from J, leaving 9 bases between. Per germline, CDR1 MNHEY and CDR2 SMNVEV (reference sequence). CDR3 sequence: CASSFSGASGANVLTF. The DNA for the CDR3 is TGTGCCAGCAGTTTCTCAGGGGCCTCTGGGGCCAACGTCCTGACTTTC. The entire variable domain, with the rest obtained from reference TRBV27 and TRBJ2-6, is as follows: EAQVTQNPRYLITVTGKKLTVTCSQNMNHEYMSWYRQDPGLGLRQIYYSMNVEVTDKGDVPEGYKVSRKEKRNFPLILESPSPNQTSLYFCASSFSGASGANVLTFGAGSRLTVL.

The chain recombines TRBV7-2 with TRBJ2-7, with 7 positions matching TRBD2. In germline, CDR1 is SGHTA, CDR2 FQGNSA. Trimming took 5 bases from V and 0 from J; bases not matched to a gene: 10. CDR3 length equals 16 residues. In nucleotides, the CDR3 is TGTGCCAGCAGCCCCTCGGCTAGCGGTAGCTCCTACGAGCAGTACTTC. This translates into CASSPSASGSSYEQYF.

V and J are TRBV28 and TRBJ1-2; D not resolved. Germline assignment: CDR1 MDHEN and CDR2 SYDVKM. Trimming pared 6 bases from V and 8 bases from J, leaving 19 bases between. CDR3 size: 14 residues. The CDR3 bases are TGTGCCAGCAGCCCTGACAAGGTGGCCCAGGGCTACACCTTC. It is translated as CASSPDKVAQGYTF.

This CDR3 is CASSDPGQGNSGANVLTF. The CDR3, as DNA: TGTGCCAGCAGCGACCCGGGACAGGGAAACTCTGGGGCCAACGTCCTGACTTTC. The genes are TRBV11-2 and TRBJ2-6; 9 nucleotides align to TRBD1. Germline trimming cut 5 bases from V and 0 bases from J; bases unmatched to any gene: 8. Germline V gene lookup returns CDR1 SGHAT and CDR2 FQNNGV. This CDR3 is 18 amino acids long.